This TCR beta chain was sequenced during a study of T-cell memory formation after mild COVID-19. Study results and caveats: CD4/CD8 balance held among clones contracting day 15 to 85, and later expanders leaned CD4+.

V gave up 0 bases and J gave up 2 bases; unmatched junction bases: 9. CDR1 DFQATT and CDR2 SNEGSKA come from the germline V gene (reference sequence). The CDR3 sequence is 16 residues long. The authors produced TCR alpha and TCR beta cDNA libraries with sample barcodes and UMIs by 5'RACE using constant-segment primers. TCRdb re-called the 5' RACE reads with MiXCR, one entry per CDR3 protein. The sample contains some 320,000 distinct CDR3 sequences, about 13% of which appear only once. Turning to this clonotype: The antigen is undetermined.

The receptor was derived from a man aged 18 to 29 who had mild COVID-19 (a few samples of this study predate the infection). Cell type and time point are not known. The sample comprised PBMCs or a T cell subset sorted from them (not recorded which). V is TRBV20-1 and J is TRBJ1-1; 7 nucleotides align to TRBD1. The CDR3 bases are TGCAGTGCTAGAGATGGGGGGGGACAGTTAAACACTGAAGCTTTCTTT. It specifies CSARDGGGQLNTEAFF.